A selection of T cell receptor beta chains follows, all from one sample in a study of blood T cell repertoires in COVID-19. The data were produced by immunoSEQ multiplex PCR, yet TCRdb's version contains in-frame clones alone and is incomplete. The table records more than 45,000 clones, just under 90% of them present only once. Sequenced: peripheral blood. Every receptor here comes from a man in his sixties with acute or convalescent COVID-19. CDR3s include the opening cysteine and the closing phenylalanine or tryptophan. The order of the fields is CDR3 DNA, CDR3 protein, D gene, clone size, J gene, V gene. A D gene is named only where the DNA matches it firmly. Rows give clone size only sometimes, using once, few, many, or a class for an expanded clone.

CDR3nt: TGTGCCAGCAGCCTAGGGGACAGGGGGGCTGAAGCTTTCTTT; CDR3aa: CASSLGDRGAEAFF; d_gene: TRBD1; abundance: NA; j_gene: TRBJ1-1; v_gene: TRBV9
CDR3nt: TGCGCCAGCAGCTTTACACGCGGCCCCACCCTCCCCGGGACCTACGAGCAGTACTTC; CDR3aa: CASSFTRGPTLPGTYEQYF; d_gene: NA; abundance: NA; j_gene: TRBJ2-7; v_gene: TRBV5-1
CDR3nt: TGTGCCAGCAGTTTCCCTCGGGGACAGGGAGAGACCCAGTACTTC; CDR3aa: CASSFPRGQGETQYF; d_gene: TRBD1; abundance: NA; j_gene: TRBJ2-5; v_gene: TRBV28
CDR3nt: TGTGCCAGCGGATACACTAGCGGGAGGGACTACAATGAGCAGTTCTTC; CDR3aa: CASGYTSGRDYNEQFF; d_gene: TRBD2; abundance: NA; j_gene: TRBJ2-1; v_gene: TRBV28
CDR3nt: TGTGCCAGCAGCCAATATTGGGGTCTCGGGAGAGGCGAGCAGTACTTC; CDR3aa: CASSQYWGLGRGEQYF; d_gene: NA; abundance: NA; j_gene: TRBJ2-7; v_gene: TRBV14
CDR3nt: TGTGCCAGCAGTCCGGGACAGGGGGGCTATGGCTACACCTTC; CDR3aa: CASSPGQGGYGYTF; d_gene: TRBD1; abundance: NA; j_gene: TRBJ1-2; v_gene: TRBV6-5
CDR3nt: TGTGCCACCTCCTTTTTCGGGGGGAGGGAAAAACTGTTTTTT; CDR3aa: CATSFFGGREKLFF; d_gene: NA; abundance: NA; j_gene: TRBJ1-4; v_gene: TRBV28
CDR3nt: TGTGCCAGCAGCTTAGAGGAGGGTCCCCTCTCTGGGGCCAACGTCCTGACTTTC; CDR3aa: CASSLEEGPLSGANVLTF; d_gene: NA; abundance: NA; j_gene: TRBJ2-6; v_gene: TRBV11-3
CDR3nt: TGTGCCAGCAGCCAAGGGGTCGGGGGGTACTATGGCTACACCTTC; CDR3aa: CASSQGVGGYYGYTF; d_gene: NA; abundance: once; j_gene: TRBJ1-2; v_gene: TRBV28
CDR3nt: TGTGCCAGCAGCCGAACAGGGGAGAACACTGAAGCTTTCTTT; CDR3aa: CASSRTGENTEAFF; d_gene: TRBD1; abundance: NA; j_gene: TRBJ1-1; v_gene: TRBV25-1
CDR3nt: TGCGCCAGCAGCCAGGAAATACAGGGGGCCCCTGCTGGAAACACCATATATTTT; CDR3aa: CASSQEIQGAPAGNTIYF; d_gene: TRBD1; abundance: NA; j_gene: TRBJ1-3; v_gene: TRBV4-1
CDR3nt: TGTGCCAGCAGCGCGACTAGCGGGACTTCAGATACGCAGTATTTT; CDR3aa: CASSATSGTSDTQYF; d_gene: TRBD2; abundance: NA; j_gene: TRBJ2-3; v_gene: TRBV7-9
CDR3nt: TGTGCCAGCAGCTCCTATAGCGGGGGGAGCTCCTACAATGAGCAGTTCTTC; CDR3aa: CASSSYSGGSSYNEQFF; d_gene: TRBD2; abundance: NA; j_gene: TRBJ2-1; v_gene: TRBV9